The 29 T cell receptor beta chains in this list originate from one sample, sequenced in a study of T cell repertoires in cytomegalovirus infection. TCRdb independently ran MiXCR on the reads; one entry per CDR3 protein. The sample holds around 340,000 distinct CDR3 sequences, about 28% seen once. Antigens of these TCRs are unknown. Sequencing used cultured PBMCs, obtained from culture after CMV antigen stimulation. All receptors come from a human donor in good health (CMV status not recorded). Some clones in this sample may be carry-over from other donors' samples.

The chain combines TRBV19 with TRBJ2-1; TRBD2 is a possible D gene (5 bases). The germline V and J ends were trimmed by 10 bases and 7 bases, with 14 bases remaining between them. There are 12 residues in the CDR3. CDR1 is LNHDA, CDR2 SQIVND, per germline (reference sequence). CDR3 nucleotide sequence: TGTGCCACAAGGGAGCTGTCAAATGAGCAGTTCTTC. Its protein is CATRELSNEQFF.

This chain joins TRBV10-3 and TRBJ1-1; D not resolved. From germline, CDR1 is ENHRY and CDR2 SYGVKD. The length of the CDR3 is 14 residues. With 3 bases removed from V and 0 bases from J, the gap between germline ends came to 8 bases. The CDR3 region is CAISERNMNTEAFF. CDR3 bases: TGTGCCATCAGTGAACGGAACATGAACACTGAAGCTTTCTTT.

The genes are TRBV25-1 and TRBJ2-1; D remains unclear. Trimming took off 1 base at V and 9 bases at J, with 25 bases between the two ends. Looked up from germline, CDR1 is MGHDK and CDR2 is SYGVNS. This CDR3 is built from 18 residues. DNA of the CDR3: TGTGCCAGCAGTGAATTGCAGGCTAGTTCCCTTCTTCGGGTTGAGCAGTTCTTC. Translated, it gives CASSELQASSLLRVEQFF.

The chain employs TRBV7-2 and TRBJ2-7; D remains ambiguous. The CDR3 contains 13 residues. Germline lookup yields CDR1 SGHTA and CDR2 FQGNSA. V dropped 6 bases and J dropped 3 bases, with 12 bases sitting between them. CDR3 in DNA: TGTGCCAGCAGTTACATGGCCCTCTACGAGCAGTACTTC. Translating it yields CASSYMALYEQYF.

This clonotype has only a few counts. The chain combines TRBV5-4 with TRBJ2-1; 10 bases match TRBD2. CDR1 is SGHNT, CDR2 YYREEE, per germline (reference sequence). This CDR3 region has 16 residues. The trim removed 4 bases at V and 6 bases at J, leaving 10 bases unmatched. CDR3 DNA sequence: TGTGCCAGCAGCCCCGAGGCTAGCGGGAGAGCCAATGAGCAGTTCTTC. Translation gives CASSPEASGRANEQFF.

This clonotype was seen a few times. This chain uses TRBV28 with TRBJ2-3; D may be TRBD1 (6 bases). V was pared by 5 bases and J by 1 base, with 10 bases between. The germline CDR1 and CDR2 sequences are MDHEN and SYDVKM. The CDR3 is 14 residues long. The CDR3 spells CASSTGIRTDTQYF. In DNA, the CDR3 is TGTGCCAGCAGTACAGGGATTCGCACAGATACGCAGTATTTT.

The rearrangement links TRBV11-2 to TRBJ1-2; D not certain. CDR1 is SGHAT, CDR2 FQNNGV, per germline. The germline V and J ends were trimmed by 1 base and 8 bases, with 14 bases remaining between them. This CDR3 has 14 amino acids. This CDR3 reads CASSLASGLRGYTF. CDR3 in DNA: TGTGCCAGCAGCTTAGCCTCCGGACTGAGAGGCTACACCTTC.

A few counts support this clonotype. The CDR3 spells CASSLEGGGAGSLEQYF. The CDR3 coding sequence is TGTGCCAGCAGCTTAGAGGGGGGGGGAGCGGGCTCCCTGGAGCAGTACTTC. The chain has TRBV7-2 and TRBJ2-7; D is possibly TRBD2 (7 bases). Trimming took 1 base from V and 7 from J, leaving 23 bases between them. The germline V gene encodes CDR1 SGHTA and CDR2 FQGNSA. CDR3 length equals 17 residues.

This clonotype was counted only a few times. The chain employs TRBV7-9 and TRBJ2-3; 9 bases agree with TRBD1. V lost 7 bases, J lost 7 bases, and 9 bases stayed unmatched. The CDR3 contains 14 residues. Germline values: CDR1 SEHNR, CDR2 FQNEAQ (reference sequence). The DNA of the CDR3 is TGTGCCAGCACCCAGGAGACAGGGGGAAATACGCAGTATTTT. Its translation is CASTQETGGNTQYF.

This clonotype showed up just a few times. The chain links TRBV7-8 to TRBJ2-5; TRBD2 aligns across 8 bases. This CDR3 region has 16 residues. Germline V gene data show CDR1 as SGHVS and CDR2 as FQNEAQ. Trimming removed 5 bases from V and 3 bases from J; junction bases left unmatched: 11. The CDR3 nucleotides are TGTGCCAGCAGCCCCATGGCAGCGGGGGTGAAAGAGACCCAGTACTTC. Its translation is CASSPMAAGVKETQYF. Full variable domain (rest looked up from reference TRBV7-8 and TRBJ2-5): GAGVSQSPRYKVAKRGQDVALRCDPISGHVSLFWYQQALGQGPEFLTYFQNEAQLDKSGLPSDRFFAERPEGSVSTLKIQRTQQEDSAVYLCASSPMAAGVKETQYFGPGTRLLVL.

The chain joins TRBV27 to TRBJ2-1; no clear D. Germline V gene sequence: CDR1 MNHEY, CDR2 SMNVEV (reference sequence). Trimming cost V 4 bases and J 6 bases, with 13 bases left between them. The CDR3 contains 14 residues. For the CDR3, the DNA is TGTGCCAGCAGTTCCTACCCCCCCCCCAATGAGCAGTTCTTC. Translated, it gives CASSSYPPPNEQFF.

The chain joins TRBV2 to TRBJ1-2, with TRBD1 identical over 9 bases. Trimming removed 1 base from V and 11 bases from J; junction bases left unmatched: 8. This CDR3 spans 14 amino acids. The germline gives CDR1 SNHLY, CDR2 FYNNEI. The CDR3 DNA is TGTGCCAGCAGTGAAGTTGGGACAGGGTCGAGGTACACCTTC. Its protein product is CASSEVGTGSRYTF.

In its sample, this clonotype was seen a few times. The gene calls are TRBV6-1 and TRBJ2-4, with D tentatively TRBD2 (6 bases). The CDR3 sequence is 14 residues long. Germline values: CDR1 MNHNS, CDR2 SASEGT. V shed 7 bases and J shed 5 bases, with 15 bases lying between them. DNA of the CDR3: TGTGCCAGCATGGTACGGGGGAGGCAAAACATTCAGTACTTC. This sequence encodes CASMVRGRQNIQYF.

The rearrangement uses TRBV7-3 and TRBJ2-1; D is possibly TRBD1 (6 bases). The CDR3 is 16 amino acids. Germline V gene lookup returns CDR1 SGHTA and CDR2 FQGTGA. The V gene lost 5 bases and the J gene lost 5 bases, with 19 bases spanning the gap. The CDR3 nucleotides are TGTGCCAGCAGCCCTGGGGGAGAGGGGGTTGACAATGAGCAGTTCTTC. Translation gives CASSPGGEGVDNEQFF.

The chain recombines TRBV20-1 with TRBJ2-7, with D tentatively TRBD1 or TRBD2 (5 bases each). Trimming left V 5 bases short and J 4 bases short, with 15 bases between. The CDR3 totals 13 residues. The germline gives CDR1 DFQATT, CDR2 SNEGSKA (reference sequence). The DNA of the CDR3 is TGCAGTGCTTTCCGGGACCGAGTTTACGAGCAGTACTTC. Its translation is CSAFRDRVYEQYF.

This sequence joins TRBV28 and TRBJ2-1; maybe TRBD1 (5 bases). There are 15 residues in the CDR3. Germline V gene data show CDR1 as MDHEN and CDR2 as SYDVKM. Trimming left V 1 base short and J 2 bases short, with 9 bases between. The CDR3 DNA reads TGTGCCAGCAGTTTATCCAGGGCCGCCTACAATGAGCAGTTCTTC. Protein product: CASSLSRAAYNEQFF.

V usage is TRBV7-6 and J usage is TRBJ2-7; 7 nucleotides agree with TRBD1. CDR1 is SGHVS and CDR2 is FNYEAQ in the germline V gene. After removal of 5 bases from V and 0 bases from J, the junction contained 4 bases not matched to a gene. The CDR3 length is 14 residues. The CDR3 DNA follows: TGTGCCAGCAGCGCCGGACAGGACTCCTACGAGCAGTACTTC. This codes for CASSAGQDSYEQYF.

This clonotype is large within its sample. The chain is built from TRBV7-6 and TRBJ2-7; no clear D. The germline gives CDR1 SGHVS, CDR2 FNYEAQ. This CDR3 comprises 14 residues. Deletions cut 1 base from V and 2 bases from J, with 9 bases between. For the CDR3, the DNA is TGTGCCAGCAGCTTAGATCCTGAAACCTACGAGCAGTACTTC. Amino acid sequence: CASSLDPETYEQYF. The full variable domain, in which reference TRBV7-6 and TRBJ2-7 provide the parts outside the CDR3, is GAGVSQSPRYKVTKRGQDVALRCDPISGHVSLYWYRQALGQGPEFLTYFNYEAQQDKSGLPNDRFSAERPEGSISTLTIQRTEQRDSAMYRCASSLDPETYEQYFGPGTRLTVT.

The chain uses TRBV29-1 and TRBJ2-7; D gene ambiguous. The CDR3 sequence is 12 residues long. The V gene's germline CDR1 is SQVTM and CDR2 ANQGSEA. Trimming removed 7 bases from V and 0 bases from J, with 10 bases in between. CDR3 loop: CSALGNSYEQYF. CDR3 in DNA: TGCAGCGCCCTGGGCAACTCCTACGAGCAGTACTTC.

The sample holds a few counts of this clonotype. The rearrangement links TRBV20-1 to TRBJ2-1, with D unresolved. Germline V gives CDR1 DFQATT, CDR2 SNEGSKA (reference sequence). There are 16 residues in the CDR3. The V gene lost 6 bases and the J gene lost 0 bases, with 18 bases spanning the gap. CDR3 DNA sequence: TGCAGTGCGCCCCCGACTGGAGCCAGCTCCTACAATGAGCAGTTCTTC. This gives the protein CSAPPTGASSYNEQFF.

This clonotype was detected many times. The genes are TRBV7-8 and TRBJ1-2; the D gene is possibly TRBD1 (5 bases). Trimming shortened V by 0 bases and J by 7 bases, and 15 bases separated the two germline ends. In germline, CDR1 is SGHVS, CDR2 FQNEAQ. The CDR3 extends over 15 amino acids. In nucleotides, the CDR3 is TGTGCCAGCAGCTTAGCGTCGTCCCACCAGGGTGGCTACACCTTC. Encoded protein: CASSLASSHQGGYTF.

This clonotype was observed at least ten times. The V and J genes are TRBV19 and TRBJ1-5; weak D call: TRBD1 (6 bases). The CDR3 has 15 residues. Trimming shortened V by 7 bases and J by 6 bases, and 19 bases separated the two germline ends. CDR1 and CDR2 from the germline V gene are LNHDA and SQIVND (reference sequence). The CDR3, as DNA: TGTGCCAGTACCACAAGAGGGGGGTTGGGTCAGCCCCAGCATTTT. Translation gives CASTTRGGLGQPQHF.

This clonotype was found a few times. The chain carries TRBV2 and TRBJ2-5; perhaps D is TRBD1 or TRBD2 (5 bases each). CDR1 is SNHLY, CDR2 FYNNEI, per germline. Trimming removed 2 bases from V and 2 bases from J, with 12 bases in between. The CDR3 is 15 residues long. CDR3 amino acids: CASSEQTGQQETQYF. DNA of the CDR3: TGTGCCAGCAGTGAACAGACGGGGCAGCAAGAGACCCAGTACTTC.

The chain uses TRBV7-2 and TRBJ2-1, with 7 bases lining up with TRBD2. The CDR3 is made up of 15 amino acids. Germline V gene lookup returns CDR1 SGHTA and CDR2 FQGNSA. Unmatched junction bases numbered 12, after V lost 3 bases and J lost 10 bases. CDR3 in amino acids: CASSFEGGPGREQFF. CDR3 bases: TGTGCCAGCAGCTTCGAGGGAGGGCCGGGTCGGGAGCAGTTCTTC.

Here the CDR3 reads CASSLYRQAKNIQYF. In nucleotides, the CDR3 is TGTGCCAGCAGCTTATATAGACAAGCCAAAAACATTCAGTACTTC. This sequence joins TRBV7-3 and TRBJ2-4, with D unclear. The V and J ends lost 2 bases and 0 bases respectively, with 8 bases between them. Germline CDR1 reads SGHTA; CDR2 reads FQGTGA. The CDR3 sequence is 15 residues long.

The chain employs TRBV7-3 and TRBJ2-3; 10 bases are shared with TRBD2. This CDR3 has 14 residues. CDR1 is SGHTA, CDR2 FQGTGA, per germline. The V gene end was trimmed by 4 bases and the J gene end by 4 bases; junction bases not matched to a gene: 2. The CDR3 DNA follows: TGTGCCAGCAGCTGGGGACTAGCGTCAGATACGCAGTATTTT. Amino acid sequence: CASSWGLASDTQYF.

V and J are TRBV20-1 and TRBJ1-4, with 7 bases that match TRBD1. The CDR3 consists of 13 residues. Germline CDR1 reads DFQATT; CDR2 reads SNEGSKA (reference sequence). Trimming cost V 3 bases and J 5 bases; bases outside gene matches: 3. The DNA of the CDR3 is TGCAGTGCTAGGGACAGGCCCAATGAAAAACTGTTTTTT. As protein: CSARDRPNEKLFF.

This clonotype was detected ten times or more. The chain links TRBV6-1 to TRBJ2-2, with 8 bases aligning to TRBD1. The V segment lost 9 bases and the J segment 1 base; nucleotides outside the gene matches: 1. CDR3 length: 13 amino acids. Germline CDR1 MNHNS, CDR2 SASEGT. The CDR3 sequence: CASDRGNTGELFF. The CDR3 DNA is TGTGCCAGTGACAGGGGGAACACCGGGGAGCTGTTTTTT.

The chain carries TRBV4-1 and TRBJ2-1, with D unclear. CDR3 length: 14 residues. Deletions cut 3 bases from V and 6 bases from J, with 12 bases between. Germline V gene lookup returns CDR1 MGHRA and CDR2 YSYEKL. The CDR3 nucleotides are TGCGCCAGCAGCCACCTCTTCCTGAGCAATGAGCAGTTCTTC. Its protein is CASSHLFLSNEQFF.